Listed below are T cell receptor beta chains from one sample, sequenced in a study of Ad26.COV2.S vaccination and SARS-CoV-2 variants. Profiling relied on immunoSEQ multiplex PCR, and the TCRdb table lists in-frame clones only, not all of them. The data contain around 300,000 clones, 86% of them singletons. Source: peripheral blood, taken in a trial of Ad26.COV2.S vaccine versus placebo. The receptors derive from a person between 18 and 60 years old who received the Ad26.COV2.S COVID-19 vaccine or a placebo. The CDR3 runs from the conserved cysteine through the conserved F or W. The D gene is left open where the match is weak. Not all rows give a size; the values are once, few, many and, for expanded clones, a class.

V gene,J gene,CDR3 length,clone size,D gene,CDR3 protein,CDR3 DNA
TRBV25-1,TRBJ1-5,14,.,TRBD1,CASRGTGWNQPQHF,TGTGCCAGCAGAGGGACAGGGTGGAATCAGCCCCAGCATTTT
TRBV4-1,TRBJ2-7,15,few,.,CASSSPTGLLNEQYF,TGCGCCAGCAGCTCCCCGACAGGCCTACTGAACGAGCAGTACTTC
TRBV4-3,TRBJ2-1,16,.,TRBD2,CASSQGSGGVIYEQFF,TGCGCCAGCAGCCAGGGAAGCGGGGGGGTTATCTATGAGCAGTTCTTC
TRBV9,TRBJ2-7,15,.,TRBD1,CASSVGRTGNYEQYF,TGTGCCAGCAGCGTAGGTCGGACAGGGAACTACGAGCAGTACTTC
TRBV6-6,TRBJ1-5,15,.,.,CASSVRQALNQPQHF,TGTGCCAGCAGTGTCCGACAGGCTTTGAACCAGCCCCAGCATTTT
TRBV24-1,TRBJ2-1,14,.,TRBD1,CATSGPGQGGEQFF,TGTGCCACCAGTGGGCCGGGACAGGGCGGTGAGCAGTTCTTC
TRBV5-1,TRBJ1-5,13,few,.,CASRRGENQPQHF,TGCGCCAGCCGGAGGGGGGAGAATCAGCCCCAGCATTTT
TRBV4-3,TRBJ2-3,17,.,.,CASSQDLSRSSTDTQYF,TGCGCCAGCAGCCAAGATCTTAGCAGATCTAGCACAGATACGCAGTATTTT
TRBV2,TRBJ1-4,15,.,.,CASSEQRPTNEKLFF,TGTGCCAGCAGTGAACAGCGACCAACTAATGAAAAACTGTTTTTT
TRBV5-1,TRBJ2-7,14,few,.,CASSVRDTTYEQYF,TGCGCCAGCAGCGTACGGGACACAACCTACGAGCAGTACTTC
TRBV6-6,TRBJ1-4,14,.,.,CASSFLAGPEKLFF,TGTGCCAGCAGTTTTCTCGCTGGACCGGAAAAACTGTTTTTT
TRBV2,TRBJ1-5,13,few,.,CASRDSEMQPQHF,TGTGCCAGCAGGGACAGTGAGATGCAGCCCCAGCATTTT
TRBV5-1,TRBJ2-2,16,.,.,CASSLFSGSNTGELFF,TGCGCCAGCAGCTTGTTTTCGGGGTCGAACACCGGGGAGCTGTTTTTT
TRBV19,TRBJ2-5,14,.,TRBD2,CASSSSGGGETQYF,TGTGCCAGTAGCTCTAGCGGGGGAGGTGAGACCCAGTACTTC
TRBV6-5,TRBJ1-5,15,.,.,CASSGRDSIHQPQHF,TGTGCCAGCAGCGGCAGGGACTCGATACATCAGCCCCAGCATTTT
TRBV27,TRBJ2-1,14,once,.,CASSLTRTPNEQFF,TGTGCCAGCAGTTTAACTAGGACCCCCAATGAGCAGTTCTTC
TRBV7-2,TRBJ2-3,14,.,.,CASSSGVPTDTQYF,TGTGCCAGCAGCTCGGGGGTTCCCACCGATACGCAGTATTTT
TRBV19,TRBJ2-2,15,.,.,CASSTSHGDPGELFF,TGTGCCAGTAGTACCTCCCATGGGGATCCCGGGGAGCTGTTTTTT
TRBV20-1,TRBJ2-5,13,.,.,CSASLHPKETQYF,TGCAGTGCTAGTCTTCATCCCAAAGAGACCCAGTACTTC
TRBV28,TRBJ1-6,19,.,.,CASSFLGMHPGSYNSPLHF,TGTGCCAGCAGTTTTTTGGGCATGCACCCTGGGTCCTATAATTCACCCCTCCACTTT
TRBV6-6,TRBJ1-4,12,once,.,CASSYEAEKLFF,TGTGCCAGCAGTTACGAGGCAGAAAAACTGTTTTTT
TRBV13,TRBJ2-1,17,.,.,CASSRATRDRLTDEQFF,TGTGCCAGCAGCCGAGCTACGCGGGACCGGTTGACGGATGAGCAGTTCTTC
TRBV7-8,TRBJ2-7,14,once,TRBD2,CASSFGGGAYEQYF,TGTGCCAGCAGCTTCGGCGGGGGGGCCTACGAGCAGTACTTC
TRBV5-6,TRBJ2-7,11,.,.,CASSLAVEQYF,TGTGCCAGCAGCTTAGCCGTCGAGCAGTACTTC
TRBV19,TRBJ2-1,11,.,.,CASSKGNEQFF,TGTGCCAGTAGTAAGGGCAATGAGCAGTTCTTC
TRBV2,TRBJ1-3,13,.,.,CASCEAVGNTIYF,TGTGCCAGCTGTGAAGCGGTTGGAAACACCATATATTTT
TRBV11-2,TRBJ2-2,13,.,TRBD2,CASSLLAAGELFF,TGTGCCAGCAGCCTACTAGCGGCCGGGGAGCTGTTTTTT
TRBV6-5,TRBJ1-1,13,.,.,CASRPRGAAEAFF,TGTGCCAGCAGGCCCCGGGGGGCAGCTGAAGCTTTCTTT
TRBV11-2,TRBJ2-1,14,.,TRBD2,CASSRGGSHNEQFF,TGTGCCAGCAGCCGTGGCGGGAGCCACAATGAGCAGTTCTTC
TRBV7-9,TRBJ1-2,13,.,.,CASSLEGNYGYTF,TGTGCCAGCAGCTTGGAGGGGAACTATGGCTACACCTTC
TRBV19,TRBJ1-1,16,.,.,CASSIRSLHRLTEAFF,TGTGCCAGTAGTATAAGGTCTCTCCACAGGTTGACTGAAGCTTTCTTT
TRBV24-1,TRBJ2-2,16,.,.,CATSDLRTPNTGELFF,TGTGCCACCAGTGATTTACGGACACCGAACACCGGGGAGCTGTTTTTT
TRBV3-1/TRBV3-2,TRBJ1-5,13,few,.,CASSPQGSQPQHF,TGTGCCAGCAGCCCACAGGGCAGTCAGCCCCAGCATTTT
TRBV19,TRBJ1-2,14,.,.,CASSRRDQSYGYTF,TGTGCCAGTAGTCGCCGGGACCAGAGCTATGGCTACACCTTC
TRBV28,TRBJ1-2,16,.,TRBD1,CASSQKSGTGNYGYTF,TGTGCCAGCAGTCAGAAATCCGGGACAGGGAACTATGGCTACACCTTC
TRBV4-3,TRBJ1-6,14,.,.,CASSQGGVGSPLHF,TGCGCCAGCAGCCAAGGAGGAGTTGGATCACCCCTCCACTTT
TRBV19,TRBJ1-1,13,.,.,CASTLTSGGEAFF,TGTGCCAGTACCCTAACGTCGGGGGGAGAAGCTTTCTTT
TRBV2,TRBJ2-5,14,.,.,CASSESGRRETQYF,TGTGCCAGCAGTGAGAGCGGACGGCGAGAGACCCAGTACTTC
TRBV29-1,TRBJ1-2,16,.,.,CSVEGDTGRINYGYTF,TGCAGCGTTGAAGGGGATACAGGGAGAATAAACTATGGCTACACCTTC
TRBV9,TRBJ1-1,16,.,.,CASSSGTGLGNTEAFF,TGTGCCAGCAGCTCCGGCACGGGGTTAGGGAACACTGAAGCTTTCTTT
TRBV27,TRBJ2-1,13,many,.,CASSLGDYNEQFF,TGTGCCAGCAGTTTGGGAGACTACAATGAGCAGTTCTTC
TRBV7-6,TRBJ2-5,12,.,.,CASSLTEETQYF,TGTGCCAGCAGCTTAACAGAGGAGACCCAGTACTTC
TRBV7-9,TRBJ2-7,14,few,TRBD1,CASSPWTGVYEQYF,TGTGCCAGCAGCCCCTGGACAGGGGTGTACGAGCAGTACTTC
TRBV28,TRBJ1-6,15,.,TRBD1,CASSSQDRARSPLHF,TGTGCCAGCAGTTCTCAGGACAGGGCTCGATCACCCCTCCACTTT
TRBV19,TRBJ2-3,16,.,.,CASSPGPSASTDTQYF,TGTGCCAGTAGTCCAGGTCCAAGCGCTAGCACAGATACGCAGTATTTT
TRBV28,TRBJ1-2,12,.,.,CASSQARVGYTF,TGTGCCAGCAGCCAGGCAAGGGTTGGCTACACCTTC
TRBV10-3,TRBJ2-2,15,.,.,CAIRSGTLHTGELFF,TGTGCCATCAGGTCAGGGACACTTCACACCGGGGAGCTGTTTTTT
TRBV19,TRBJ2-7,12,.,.,CASSTDGYEQYF,TGTGCCAGTAGTACCGACGGCTACGAGCAGTACTTC
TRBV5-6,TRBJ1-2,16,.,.,CASSLAFGEVGYGYTF,TGTGCCAGCAGCTTGGCTTTCGGGGAAGTCGGCTATGGCTACACCTTC
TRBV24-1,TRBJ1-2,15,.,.,CATSDASGGGNGYTF,TGTGCCACCAGTGATGCGTCCGGTGGGGGTAATGGCTACACCTTC
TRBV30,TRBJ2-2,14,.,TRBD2,CARRWGGRTGELFF,TGTGCCCGCCGATGGGGCGGGAGGACCGGGGAGCTGTTTTTT